Listed here is a single T cell receptor beta chain. Using immunoSEQ multiplex PCR, the repertoire was profiled, and TCRdb retains in-frame clones only, with some absent. Among 200,000 to 250,000 clones, 82% were seen once, and the ten largest hold around 8%. The record originates from a study of blood T cell repertoires in COVID-19. Study-wide background: PBMCs, B-cell-depleted T cells, or T cells provided the cDNA or gDNA that made up the material.

The germline V gene has CDR1 ENHRY and CDR2 SYGVKD. The CDR3 spans 15 residues. Trimming took off 3 bases at V and 4 bases at J, with 13 bases between the two ends. Sequencing input: peripheral blood. The chain links TRBV10-3 to TRBJ1-3; TRBD1 might be the D (5 bases). This clonotype originated in a woman aged 80 or older with COVID-19, enrolled during active disease. The CDR3 DNA reads as TGTGCCATCAGTGACCCTACAGGTACCGGAAACACCATATATTTT. It specifies CAISDPTGTGNTIYF.